This entry features one T cell receptor (beta chain) sequence. The source of the sample is a study of blood T cell repertoires in COVID-19. Sequenced by immunoSEQ multiplex PCR; TCRdb stores in-frame clones only, minus some. The repertoire consists of 100,000 or so clones, with about 91% occurring once and the leading ten covering around 4%. This CDR3 comprises 12 residues. Unmatched junction bases numbered 2, after V lost 2 bases and J lost 10 bases. Germline V gene sequence: CDR1 LNHDA, CDR2 SQIVND (reference sequence). This clonotype was sampled from a man between 18 and 29 years old with acute or convalescent COVID-19. Sequencing was done on a sample of peripheral blood. This chain links TRBV19 with TRBJ1-1; TRBD1 agrees at 9 bases. Written as DNA, the CDR3 is TGTGCCAGTAGTATAAAACAGGGGGCAGCTTTCTTT. Its translation: CASSIKQGAAFF.